This paragraph covers one T cell receptor (beta chain) sequence. Its antigen is unidentified. This record belongs to a study of identifying expanded T cells in peripheral blood. Study-level points and caveats: Two-week clone count variance significantly increased as total template count grew. Differentially abundant clones: roughly 1.3 between replicates, approximately 15 at two to three weeks, more than 18 at four.

Healthy donors had no documented immune events, such as infections, while sampled. The CDR3 spans 13 residues. Trimming left V 5 bases short and J 3 bases short, with 8 bases between. CDR1 and CDR2 from the germline V gene are SGHRS and YFSETQ. Clones were read by immunoSEQ multiplex PCR, and TCRdb kept only the in-frame ones, dropping some. The data contain about 100,000 clones, approximately 88% of them singletons. The sample consisted of blood. The V gene is TRBV5-1, the J gene TRBJ1-4; D unclear. This TCR was recovered from a person between 18 and 75 years old in good health. CDR3 in DNA: TGCGCCAGCAGTCTTAGGTCTAATGAAAAACTGTTTTTT. Its translation is CASSLRSNEKLFF.